A single T cell receptor beta chain is shown here with its context. The specificity of this receptor is unknown. No quality values exist for individual bases; no much larger clone is one base distant. All of the isolated RNA was reverse transcribed with the High Capacity cDNA Reverse Transcription Kit, so expressed TCRB transcripts were sequenced. Deep immunoSEQ sequencing was performed on naive, central memory and regulatory T cell samples, with an average of around 3.5 million total reads per sample. Sorted cells were lysed in RLT buffer, and RNA was extracted using DNase-treated RNeasy Micro or Mini kits according to cell number. To prevent cross-contamination, each cell subset was processed individually, whereas patient and healthy donor samples were processed jointly. Using the immunoSEQ multiplex PCR, TCRB sequences were amplified from cDNA into 87-bp fragments spanning the CDR3 region. Sequencing of the amplicons was done on the Illumina HiSeq platform. Per the source publication's procedure: Synthetic template baselines were used to correct PCR bias computationally, reads within Hamming distance 2 were collapsed, and singletons that could not be merged were discarded. Reads were aligned against IMGT so that V, D and J genes, CDR3 length and insertions or deletions at six rearrangement sites could be assigned. Within each subset, clonotype counts were normalized to sorted cell number, and only after that were true diversity and Gini coefficients computed with the tcR R package. The overlap coefficient, calculated on TCRB nucleotide sequences, was used to measure repertoire sharing. In TCRdb, the immuneACCESS table is reduced to in-frame sequences with V and J assigned. These tables do not hold every clone; where another copy was compared, an unresolved V gene accounts for under half, and the others remain unexplained. D and trimming were read from the DNA, whereas the V and J calls and clone size are those reported in that table. Recorded for this sample are some 150,000 clones; around 10% of them occurred a single time. Under 2.5% of the sample lies in the top ten.

This sample is drawn from a study of beta chain features in type 1 diabetes (dated by TCRdb to the late 2010s). Background on the whole study: No differences in mean age, gender distribution, total cell number or subset yield were found between patients and healthy donors. Across all samples, approximately 100 million sorted cells were examined, and cell number per subset correlated strongly with RNA yield. In the study, recently diagnosed type 1 diabetes patients and matched healthy donors were compared on the TCRB repertoires of their sorted circulating CD4+ T cell subsets. Naive and central memory subsets were obtained from all 30 or so donors, but regulatory and stem cell-like memory subsets were isolated from only 8 patients and roughly eight healthy donors. The paper as a whole reports these results and caveats: Because cDNA was sequenced instead of genomic DNA, highly expressing activated cells could be over-represented, though the groups showed no difference in activation or CD3 levels. PCR may preferentially amplify shorter templates, but because patient and control samples were amplified and corrected together, any resulting skew would affect both groups equally. Patients with type 1 diabetes made fewer insertions and deleted more nucleotides at VDJ recombination sites, implying thymic rearrangement abnormalities. Because the HLA sub-analyses included only small numbers of individuals, any influence of HLA type on TCRB rearrangement was left unresolved. The naive, central memory and regulatory TCRB repertoires appeared to resemble one another more closely among patients than among healthy donors. In all four CD4+ subsets, TCRB CDR3 length was moderately but significantly shorter in type 1 diabetes patients.

Each donor gave one peripheral blood draw, roughly 110 mL on average, collected into heparinised tubes. A BD FACSAria II and a panel including CD45RO, CCR7, CD25, CD127, CD95 and CD27 were used to sort naive, central memory, regulatory and stem cell-like memory CD4+ T cells. Purity was above 95% for every sorted population. PBMCs were isolated immediately by Lymphoprep density gradient centrifugation and stained directly without culture. To minimize batch effects, samples were stained and sorted in pairs, one healthy donor with one patient per experiment. Taken from cysteine to phenylalanine, the CDR3 has 16 residues. Left in the record is the CDR3 DNA by itself, 48 bases read in frame from the first base. Based on the germline V gene, the CDR1 and CDR2 sequences are KGHSH and LQKENI. V loses 3 bases of germline sequence and J loses 7 bases, and the interval between the two ends is 21 bases.

The clonotype originates from a man younger than 35 in good health. The chain is encoded by TRBV18 joined to TRBJ1-2, with the D segment identity uncertain. Sample: central memory CD4+ T cells from blood. The bases read TGTGCCAGCTCACCCGCAGGTCAGTCCGGATCGGGTGGCTACACCTTC. Translated, it reads CASSPAGQSGSGGYTF.